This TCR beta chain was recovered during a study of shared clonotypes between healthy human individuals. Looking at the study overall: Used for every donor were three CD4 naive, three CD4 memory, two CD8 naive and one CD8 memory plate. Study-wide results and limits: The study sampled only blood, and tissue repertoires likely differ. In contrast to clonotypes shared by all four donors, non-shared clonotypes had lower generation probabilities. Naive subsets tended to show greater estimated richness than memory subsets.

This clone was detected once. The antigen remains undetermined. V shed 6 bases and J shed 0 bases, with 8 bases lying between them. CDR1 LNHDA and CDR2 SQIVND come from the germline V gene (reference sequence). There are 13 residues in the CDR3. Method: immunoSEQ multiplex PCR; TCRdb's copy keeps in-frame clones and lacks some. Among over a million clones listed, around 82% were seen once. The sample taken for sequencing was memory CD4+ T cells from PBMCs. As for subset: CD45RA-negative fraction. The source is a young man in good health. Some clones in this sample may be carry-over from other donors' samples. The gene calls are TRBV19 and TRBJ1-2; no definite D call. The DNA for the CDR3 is TGTGCCAGTAGGCTAGACGCTAACTATGGCTACACCTTC. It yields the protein CASRLDANYGYTF. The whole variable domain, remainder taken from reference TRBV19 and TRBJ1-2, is DGGITQSPKYLFRKEGQNVTLSCEQNLNHDAMYWYRQDPGQGLRLIYYSQIVNDFQKGDIAEGYSVSREKKESFPLTVTSAQKNPTAFYLCASRLDANYGYTFGSGTRLTVV.